This is a list of T cell receptor beta chains from one sample in a study of beta chain features in type 1 diabetes. Assay: immunoSEQ multiplex PCR; the TCRdb copy retains only in-frame clones and omits some. The top ten hold 1% of the sample, which has 300,000 to 350,000 clones, approximately 10% seen once. Sequenced input: central memory CD4+ T cells from blood. These receptors were collected from a man younger than 45 with type 1 diabetes. Each CDR3 is given with its conserved first and last residue. The D gene is left open where the match is weak. Some rows mark clone size as missing; the rest say once, few, many or name a class of expanded clone.

j_call: TRBJ1-6
v_call: TRBV5-6
clone_size: few
d_call: -
cdr3_aa: CASSLYNSPLHF
cdr3_nt: TGTGCCAGCAGCTTGTATAATTCACCCCTCCACTTT

j_call: TRBJ1-1
v_call: TRBV4-1
clone_size: few
d_call: TRBD1
cdr3_aa: CASSQDFVRGVTEAFF
cdr3_nt: TGCGCCAGCAGCCAAGATTTTGTCAGGGGGGTAACTGAAGCTTTCTTT

j_call: TRBJ2-3
v_call: TRBV5-6
clone_size: few
d_call: -
cdr3_aa: CASSLVSASWPDTQYF
cdr3_nt: TGTGCCAGCAGCTTGGTTTCGGCTAGCTGGCCAGATACGCAGTATTTT

j_call: TRBJ1-2
v_call: TRBV15
clone_size: few
d_call: -
cdr3_aa: CATSPGDNYGYTF
cdr3_nt: TGTGCCACCAGCCCGGGGGATAACTATGGCTACACCTTC

j_call: TRBJ1-1
v_call: TRBV6-5
clone_size: few
d_call: -
cdr3_aa: CASKIRVNTEAFF
cdr3_nt: TGTGCCAGCAAAATAAGGGTGAACACTGAAGCTTTCTTT

j_call: TRBJ1-1
v_call: TRBV2
clone_size: -
d_call: -
cdr3_aa: CASSESSAPGKGTEAFF
cdr3_nt: TGTGCCAGCAGTGAAAGCTCGGCTCCCGGAAAGGGCACTGAAGCTTTCTTT

j_call: TRBJ2-5
v_call: TRBV7-8
clone_size: few
d_call: TRBD2
cdr3_aa: CASGPRTSRTGETQYF
cdr3_nt: TGTGCCAGCGGCCCAAGGACTAGCCGCACCGGGGAGACCCAGTACTTC

j_call: TRBJ2-6
v_call: TRBV5-1
clone_size: few
d_call: -
cdr3_aa: CASSGSGANVLTF
cdr3_nt: TGCGCCAGCAGCGGCTCTGGGGCCAACGTCCTGACTTTC

j_call: TRBJ2-7
v_call: TRBV19
clone_size: many
d_call: -
cdr3_aa: CASSTDRGNTAYEQYF
cdr3_nt: TGTGCCAGTAGTACCGACAGAGGCAACACAGCCTACGAGCAGTACTTC

j_call: TRBJ1-3
v_call: TRBV7-2
clone_size: -
d_call: -
cdr3_aa: CASSLAEANTIYF
cdr3_nt: TGTGCCAGCAGCTTAGCCGAGGCAAACACCATATATTTT

j_call: TRBJ1-1
v_call: TRBV7-9
clone_size: few
d_call: -
cdr3_aa: CASSLQGGTEAFF
cdr3_nt: TGTGCCAGCAGCTTACAAGGGGGCACTGAAGCTTTCTTT

j_call: TRBJ1-3
v_call: TRBV7-2
clone_size: few
d_call: -
cdr3_aa: CASSLIGGAGNTIYF
cdr3_nt: TGTGCCAGCAGCTTAATCGGGGGCGCTGGAAACACCATATATTTT

j_call: TRBJ2-3
v_call: TRBV5-1
clone_size: -
d_call: TRBD2
cdr3_aa: CASNRLAGEDTQYF
cdr3_nt: TGCGCCAGCAACAGACTAGCGGGGGAAGATACGCAGTATTTT

j_call: TRBJ1-5
v_call: TRBV27
clone_size: -
d_call: TRBD1
cdr3_aa: CASSFQGANQPQHF
cdr3_nt: TGTGCCAGCAGTTTTCAGGGGGCAAATCAGCCCCAGCATTTT

j_call: TRBJ2-1
v_call: TRBV7-2
clone_size: -
d_call: TRBD2
cdr3_aa: CASSLVGGGHGSEQFF
cdr3_nt: TGTGCCAGCAGCTTAGTCGGCGGGGGGCATGGGAGTGAGCAGTTCTTC

j_call: TRBJ1-2
v_call: TRBV29-1
clone_size: few
d_call: -
cdr3_aa: CSVEIPSGYGYTF
cdr3_nt: TGCAGCGTTGAAATCCCTTCCGGGTATGGCTACACCTTC

j_call: TRBJ2-5
v_call: TRBV14
clone_size: -
d_call: TRBD2
cdr3_aa: CASSQSGGHETQYF
cdr3_nt: TGTGCCAGCAGCCAGAGCGGGGGGCACGAGACCCAGTACTTC

j_call: TRBJ2-7
v_call: TRBV5-1
clone_size: -
d_call: TRBD1
cdr3_aa: CASSLGDRRSYEQYF
cdr3_nt: TGCGCCAGCAGCTTGGGGGACAGGAGATCCTACGAGCAGTACTTC

j_call: TRBJ1-6
v_call: TRBV6-5
clone_size: -
d_call: TRBD1
cdr3_aa: CASSRQGMNSPLHF
cdr3_nt: TGTGCCAGCAGTCGACAGGGAATGAATTCACCCCTCCACTTT

j_call: TRBJ2-7
v_call: TRBV11-2
clone_size: few
d_call: -
cdr3_aa: CASSLVAGAPRQYF
cdr3_nt: TGTGCCAGCAGCTTAGTAGCCGGGGCGCCCAGGCAGTACTTC

j_call: TRBJ2-2
v_call: TRBV28
clone_size: -
d_call: -
cdr3_aa: CASSFATGELFF
cdr3_nt: TGTGCCAGCAGTTTTGCCACCGGGGAGCTGTTTTTT

j_call: TRBJ1-4
v_call: TRBV7-2
clone_size: few
d_call: -
cdr3_aa: CASSGAAATNEKLFF
cdr3_nt: TGTGCCAGCAGCGGCGCGGCCGCAACTAATGAAAAACTGTTTTTT

j_call: TRBJ1-1
v_call: TRBV5-8
clone_size: -
d_call: TRBD1
cdr3_aa: CASRSRTGNTEAFF
cdr3_nt: TGTGCCAGCAGGAGTAGGACAGGGAACACTGAAGCTTTCTTT

j_call: TRBJ1-2
v_call: TRBV5-6
clone_size: -
d_call: -
cdr3_aa: CASSLDSTLNYGYTF
cdr3_nt: TGTGCCAGCAGCTTGGATAGCACCCTGAACTATGGCTACACCTTC

j_call: TRBJ2-3
v_call: TRBV4-3
clone_size: few
d_call: -
cdr3_aa: CASSHAEQGYTDTQYF
cdr3_nt: TGCGCCAGCAGCCATGCCGAACAGGGATACACAGATACGCAGTATTTT

j_call: TRBJ2-7
v_call: TRBV2
clone_size: few
d_call: -
cdr3_aa: CASRRDTNYEQYF
cdr3_nt: TGTGCCAGCAGGCGGGACACCAACTACGAGCAGTACTTC

j_call: TRBJ2-2
v_call: TRBV9
clone_size: -
d_call: -
cdr3_aa: CASAGLRNTGELFF
cdr3_nt: TGTGCCAGCGCCGGGCTCAGGAACACCGGGGAGCTGTTTTTT

j_call: TRBJ1-3
v_call: TRBV2
clone_size: many
d_call: TRBD1
cdr3_aa: CASRDRASTIYF
cdr3_nt: TGTGCCAGCCGGGACAGGGCGAGCACCATATATTTT